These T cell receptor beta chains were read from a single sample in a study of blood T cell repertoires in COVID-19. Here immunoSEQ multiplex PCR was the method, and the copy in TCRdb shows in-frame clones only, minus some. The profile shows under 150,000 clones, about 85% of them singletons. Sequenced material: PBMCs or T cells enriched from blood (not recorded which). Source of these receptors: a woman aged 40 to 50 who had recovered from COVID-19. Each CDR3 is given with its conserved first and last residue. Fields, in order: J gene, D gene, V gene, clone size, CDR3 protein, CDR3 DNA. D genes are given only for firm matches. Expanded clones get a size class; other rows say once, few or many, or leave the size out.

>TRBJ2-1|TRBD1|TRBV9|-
CASSPQGQGGDEQFF
TGTGCCAGCAGCCCCCAGGGACAGGGGGGCGATGAGCAGTTCTTC
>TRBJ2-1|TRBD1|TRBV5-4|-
CASSWGTGGRNEQFF
TGTGCCAGCAGCTGGGGGACAGGGGGCCGGAATGAGCAGTTCTTC
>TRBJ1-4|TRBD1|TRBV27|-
CASSPGTGIEKLFF
TGTGCCAGCAGTCCAGGGACAGGGATTGAAAAACTGTTTTTT
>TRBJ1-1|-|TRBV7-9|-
CASSFQNTEAFF
TGTGCCAGCAGCTTCCAGAACACTGAAGCTTTCTTT
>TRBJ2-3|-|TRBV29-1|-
CSGTLDTQYF
TGCAGCGGAACTTTAGATACGCAGTATTTT
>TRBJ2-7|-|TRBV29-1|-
CSVEGLRDEQYF
TGCAGCGTTGAAGGCCTCAGGGACGAGCAGTACTTC
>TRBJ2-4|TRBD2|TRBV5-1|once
CASSKRSTSGTTGNIQYF
TGCGCCAGCAGCAAAAGAAGCACTAGCGGGACTACTGGGAACATTCAGTACTTC
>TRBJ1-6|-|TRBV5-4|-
CASSFGQQNSPLHF
TGTGCCAGCAGCTTTGGGCAGCAGAATTCACCCCTCCACTTT
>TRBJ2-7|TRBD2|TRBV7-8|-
CASSLPQGLAGDEQYF
TGTGCCAGCAGCTTACCTCAGGGACTAGCGGGGGACGAGCAGTACTTC
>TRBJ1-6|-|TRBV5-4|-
CASAQGYNSPLHF
TGTGCCAGCGCTCAGGGCTATAATTCACCCCTCCACTTT
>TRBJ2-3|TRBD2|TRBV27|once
CASSYLAGGPDTQYF
TGTGCCAGCAGTTACCTGGCGGGGGGGCCGGATACGCAGTATTTT